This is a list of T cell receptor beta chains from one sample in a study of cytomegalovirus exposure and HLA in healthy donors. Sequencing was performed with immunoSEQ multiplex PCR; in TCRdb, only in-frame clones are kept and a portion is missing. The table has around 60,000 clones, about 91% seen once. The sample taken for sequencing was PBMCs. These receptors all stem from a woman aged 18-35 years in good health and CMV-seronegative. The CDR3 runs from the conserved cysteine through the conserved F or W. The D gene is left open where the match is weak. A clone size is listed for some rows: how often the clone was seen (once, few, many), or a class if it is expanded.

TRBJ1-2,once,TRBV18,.,TGTGCCAGCTCACCGAAGCGAGCAGTTTTAAACTATGGCTACACCTTC,CASSPKRAVLNYGYTF
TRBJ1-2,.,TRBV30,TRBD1,TGTGCCATTCCGCCCGGGACAGTGGACTTTCTAGGAGGCTACACCTTC,CAIPPGTVDFLGGYTF
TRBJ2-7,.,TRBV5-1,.,TGCGCCAGCAGACCCCTCATCAGGGGTTCCTACGAGCAGTACTTC,CASRPLIRGSYEQYF
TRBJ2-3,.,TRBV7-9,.,TGTGCCAGCAGCTTCGGGAAAAGCACAGATACGCAGTATTTT,CASSFGKSTDTQYF
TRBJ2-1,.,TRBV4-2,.,TGTGCCAGCAGCCAAGGACAGGGGAGGGATGAGCAGTTCTTC,CASSQGQGRDEQFF
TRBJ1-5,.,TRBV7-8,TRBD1,TGTGCCAGCAGCTTCGTGGCGGGAGGACAGGGGTATCAGCCCCAGCATTTT,CASSFVAGGQGYQPQHF
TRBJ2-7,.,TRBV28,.,TGTGCCAGCAGCGGTACCAACAGGGAGATCAACTACGAGCAGTACTTC,CASSGTNREINYEQYF
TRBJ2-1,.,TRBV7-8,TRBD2,TGTGCCAGCAGCGCCCCCCGGGGAGGGAATGAGCAGTTCTTC,CASSAPRGGNEQFF
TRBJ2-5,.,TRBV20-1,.,TGCAGTGCTCCAGGGGAGGAGACCCAGTACTTC,CSAPGEETQYF
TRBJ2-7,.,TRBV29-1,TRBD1,TGCAGCGTTGACGCGAAAACAGGGGATAAACAGTACTTC,CSVDAKTGDKQYF
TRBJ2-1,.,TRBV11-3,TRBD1,TGTGCCGCGCGAGGGGGCCAGAGTAATGAGCAGTTCTTC,CAARGGQSNEQFF
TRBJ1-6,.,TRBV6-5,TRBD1,TGTGCCAGCAGTTGGACCGCCGGGACAGGGGATTCACCCCTCCACTTT,CASSWTAGTGDSPLHF
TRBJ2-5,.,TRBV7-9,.,TGTGCCAGCAGCTCTGGTGGGCTAGCGACCCAAGAGACCCAGTACTTC,CASSSGGLATQETQYF
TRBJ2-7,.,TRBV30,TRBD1,TGTGCCTGGAGTGTCTCCGGGACAGGGACCTACGAGCAGTACTTC,CAWSVSGTGTYEQYF
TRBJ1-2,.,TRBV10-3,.,TGTGCCATCGCTGGTGGGCCCCGGAGGGACGGCTACACCTTC,CAIAGGPRRDGYTF
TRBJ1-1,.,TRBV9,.,TGTGCCAGCAGCGGCACACCGAACACTGAAGCTTTCTTT,CASSGTPNTEAFF
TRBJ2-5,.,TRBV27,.,TGTGCCAGCAGTTACACCTCGACAGCCCAGTACCAAGAGACCCAGTACTTC,CASSYTSTAQYQETQYF
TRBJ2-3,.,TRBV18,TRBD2,TGTGCCAGCTCACCACAGGAACTAGCGTTTGAGGCAGATACGCAGTATTTT,CASSPQELAFEADTQYF
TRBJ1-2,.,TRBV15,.,TGTGCCACCAGCAGAGTACAGGGATATGGCTACACCTTC,CATSRVQGYGYTF
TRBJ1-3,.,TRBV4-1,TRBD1,TGCGCCAGCAGCCAACCCGGGACAGGGGGAAACACCATATATTTT,CASSQPGTGGNTIYF
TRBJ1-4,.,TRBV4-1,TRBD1,TGCGCCACCAGGCTGGCCGGGACAGGGGGCGAAAAACTGTTTTTT,CATRLAGTGGEKLFF
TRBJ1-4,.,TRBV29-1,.,TGCAGCGTAAATCCTGCAACTAATGAAAAACTGTTTTTT,CSVNPATNEKLFF
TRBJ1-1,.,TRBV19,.,TGTGCCAGCATCGTCCAGGGGAACACTGAAGCTTTCTTT,CASIVQGNTEAFF
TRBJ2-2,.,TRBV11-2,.,TGTGCCAGCAGCTTAGTCCCAGGCGGGGAGCTGTTTTTT,CASSLVPGGELFF
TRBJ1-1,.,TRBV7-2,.,TGTGCCAGCAGCGCCCGGACATCGCGGGCTTTCTTT,CASSARTSRAFF
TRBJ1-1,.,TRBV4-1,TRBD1,TGCGCCAGCAGCCAATCCTCCCCGGGACAGCTTGGGACTGAAGCTTTCTTT,CASSQSSPGQLGTEAFF